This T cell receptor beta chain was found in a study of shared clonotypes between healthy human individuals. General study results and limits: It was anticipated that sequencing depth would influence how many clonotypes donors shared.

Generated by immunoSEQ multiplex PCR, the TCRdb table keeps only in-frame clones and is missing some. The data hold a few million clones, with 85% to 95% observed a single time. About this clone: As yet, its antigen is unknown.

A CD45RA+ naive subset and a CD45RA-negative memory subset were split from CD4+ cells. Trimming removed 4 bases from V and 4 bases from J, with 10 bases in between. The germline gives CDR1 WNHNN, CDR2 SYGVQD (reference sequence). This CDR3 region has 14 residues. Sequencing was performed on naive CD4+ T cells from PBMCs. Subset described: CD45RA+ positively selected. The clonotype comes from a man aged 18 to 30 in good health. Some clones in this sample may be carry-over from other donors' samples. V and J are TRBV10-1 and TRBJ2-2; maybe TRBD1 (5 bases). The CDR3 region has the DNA TGCGCCAGCAGTGTTGACAGAGCCACCGGGGAGCTGTTTTTT. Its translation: CASSVDRATGELFF.